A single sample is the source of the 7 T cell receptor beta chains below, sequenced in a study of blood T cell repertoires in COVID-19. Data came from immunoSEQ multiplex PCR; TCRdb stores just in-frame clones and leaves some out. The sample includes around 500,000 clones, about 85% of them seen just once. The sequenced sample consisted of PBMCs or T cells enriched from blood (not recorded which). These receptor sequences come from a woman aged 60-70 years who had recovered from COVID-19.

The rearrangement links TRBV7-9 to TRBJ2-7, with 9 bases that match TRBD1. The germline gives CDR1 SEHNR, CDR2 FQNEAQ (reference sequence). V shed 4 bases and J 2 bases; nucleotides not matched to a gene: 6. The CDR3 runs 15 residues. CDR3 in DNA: TGTGCCAGCAGCTCCGTCGGACAGGGGCCCTACGAGCAGTACTTC. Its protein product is CASSSVGQGPYEQYF.

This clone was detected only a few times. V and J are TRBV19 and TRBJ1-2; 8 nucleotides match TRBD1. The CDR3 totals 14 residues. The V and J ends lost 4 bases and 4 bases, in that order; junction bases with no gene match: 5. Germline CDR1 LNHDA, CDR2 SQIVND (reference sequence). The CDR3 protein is CASSNRTGSYGYTF. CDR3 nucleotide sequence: TGTGCCAGTAGTAACCGGACAGGGAGCTATGGCTACACCTTC. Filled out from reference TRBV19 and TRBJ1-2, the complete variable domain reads DGGITQSPKYLFRKEGQNVTLSCEQNLNHDAMYWYRQDPGQGLRLIYYSQIVNDFQKGDIAEGYSVSREKKESFPLTVTSAQKNPTAFYLCASSNRTGSYGYTFGSGTRLTVV.

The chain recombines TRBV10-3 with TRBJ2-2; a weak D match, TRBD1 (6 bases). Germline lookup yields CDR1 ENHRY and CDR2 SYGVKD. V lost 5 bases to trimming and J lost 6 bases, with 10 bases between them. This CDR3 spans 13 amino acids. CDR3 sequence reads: CAISPTGSGELFF. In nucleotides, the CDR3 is TGTGCCATCAGTCCTACAGGGTCCGGGGAGCTGTTTTTT.

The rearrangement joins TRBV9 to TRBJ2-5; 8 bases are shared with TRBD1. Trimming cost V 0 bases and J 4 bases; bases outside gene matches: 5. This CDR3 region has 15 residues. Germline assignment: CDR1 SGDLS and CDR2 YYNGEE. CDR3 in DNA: TGTGCCAGCAGCGTAGATCAGGGGGCAGGAGAGACCCAGTACTTC. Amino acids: CASSVDQGAGETQYF.

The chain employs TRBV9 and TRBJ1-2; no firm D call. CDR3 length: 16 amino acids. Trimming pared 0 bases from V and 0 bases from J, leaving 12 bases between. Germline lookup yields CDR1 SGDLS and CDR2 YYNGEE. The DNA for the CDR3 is TGTGCCAGCAGCGTAGGAGGAAGTGGATCTAACTATGGCTACACCTTC. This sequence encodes CASSVGGSGSNYGYTF.

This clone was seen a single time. In nucleotides, the CDR3 is TGCAGTGCTAGAGATCGGGTCCAGTACTTC. Protein sequence: CSARDRVQYF. The rearrangement uses TRBV20-1 and TRBJ2-5; D is unresolved. The V gene lost 0 bases and the J gene lost 10 bases, with 6 bases spanning the gap. This CDR3 region has 10 residues. Germline values: CDR1 DFQATT, CDR2 SNEGSKA (reference sequence).

CDR3 amino acids: CATGTVSNQPQHF. DNA of the CDR3: TGTGCCACGGGGACAGTTAGCAATCAGCCCCAGCATTTT. The V call is TRBV24-1, the J call TRBJ1-5; 7 nucleotides line up with TRBD1. V gave up 10 bases and J gave up 0 bases; unmatched junction bases: 2. The CDR3 has 13 residues. From germline, CDR1 is KGHDR and CDR2 SFDVKD.